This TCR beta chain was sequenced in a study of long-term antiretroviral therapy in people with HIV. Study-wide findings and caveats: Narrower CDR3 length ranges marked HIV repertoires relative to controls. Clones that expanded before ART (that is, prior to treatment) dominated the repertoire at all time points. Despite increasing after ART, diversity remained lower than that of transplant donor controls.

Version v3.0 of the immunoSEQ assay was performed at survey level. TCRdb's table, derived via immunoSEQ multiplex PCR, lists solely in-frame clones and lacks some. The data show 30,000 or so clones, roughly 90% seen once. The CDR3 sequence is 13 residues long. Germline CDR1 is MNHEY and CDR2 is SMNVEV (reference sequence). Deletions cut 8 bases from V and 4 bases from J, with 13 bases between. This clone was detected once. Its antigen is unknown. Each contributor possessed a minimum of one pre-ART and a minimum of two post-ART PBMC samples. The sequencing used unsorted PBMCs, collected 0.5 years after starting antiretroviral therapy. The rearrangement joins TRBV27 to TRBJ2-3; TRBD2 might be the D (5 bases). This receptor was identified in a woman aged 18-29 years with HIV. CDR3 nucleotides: TGTGCCAGCGGAACTAGTATTCCAGATACGCAGTATTTT. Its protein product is CASGTSIPDTQYF.